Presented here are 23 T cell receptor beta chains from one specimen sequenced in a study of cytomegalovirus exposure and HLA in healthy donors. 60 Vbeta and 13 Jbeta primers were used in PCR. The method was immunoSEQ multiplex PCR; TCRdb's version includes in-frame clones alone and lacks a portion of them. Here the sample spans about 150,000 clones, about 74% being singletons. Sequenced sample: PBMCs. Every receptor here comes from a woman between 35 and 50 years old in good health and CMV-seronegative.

CDR3 loop: CASSQKRTQAEQFF. CDR3 coding DNA: TGTGCCAGCAGCCAAAAACGGACTCAGGCTGAGCAGTTCTTC. The V call is TRBV7-8, the J call TRBJ2-1; the D gene is possibly TRBD2 (5 bases). Trimming cost V 5 bases and J 9 bases, with 17 bases left between them. This CDR3 has 14 amino acids. Germline V gene data show CDR1 as SGHVS and CDR2 as FQNEAQ.

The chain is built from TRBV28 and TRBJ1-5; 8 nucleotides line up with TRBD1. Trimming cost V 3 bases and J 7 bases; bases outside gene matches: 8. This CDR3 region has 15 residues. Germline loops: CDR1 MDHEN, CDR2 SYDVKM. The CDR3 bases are TGTGCCAGCAGTTTGGGTGCCAGGGGGCACCAGCCCCAGCATTTT. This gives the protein CASSLGARGHQPQHF. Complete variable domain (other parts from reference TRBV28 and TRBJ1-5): DVKVTQSSRYLVKRTGEKVFLECVQDMDHENMFWYRQDPGLGLRLIYFSYDVKMKEKGDIPEGYSVSREKKERFSLILESASTNQTSMYLCASSLGARGHQPQHFGDGTRLSIL.

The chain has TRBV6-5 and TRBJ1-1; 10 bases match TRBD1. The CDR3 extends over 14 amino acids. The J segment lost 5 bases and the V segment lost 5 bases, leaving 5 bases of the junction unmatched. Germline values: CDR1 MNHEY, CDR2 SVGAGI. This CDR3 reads CASSQGTGVTEAFF. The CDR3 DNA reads TGTGCCAGCAGTCAGGGGACAGGGGTGACTGAAGCTTTCTTT.

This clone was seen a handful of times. This chain's CDR3 is CAISPTSGKETQYF. The CDR3 region has the DNA TGTGCCATCAGCCCGACTAGTGGCAAAGAGACCCAGTACTTC. The J gene is TRBJ2-5, the V gene TRBV10-3; D possibly corresponds to TRBD2 (6 bases). The V end was cut by 6 bases, the J end by 3 bases, with 14 bases between. From germline, CDR1 is ENHRY and CDR2 SYGVKD. This CDR3 contains 14 residues.

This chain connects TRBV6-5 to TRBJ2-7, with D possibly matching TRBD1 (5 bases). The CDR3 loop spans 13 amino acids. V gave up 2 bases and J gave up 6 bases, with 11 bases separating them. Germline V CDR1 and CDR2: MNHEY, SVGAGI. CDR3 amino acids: CASSYGQGGEQYF. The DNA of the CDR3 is TGTGCCAGCAGTTACGGGCAGGGCGGCGAGCAGTACTTC.

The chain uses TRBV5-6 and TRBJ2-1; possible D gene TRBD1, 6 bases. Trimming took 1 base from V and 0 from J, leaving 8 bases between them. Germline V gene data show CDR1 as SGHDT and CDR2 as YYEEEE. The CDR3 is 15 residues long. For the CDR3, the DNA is TGTGCCAGCAGCTTGTCGACAGGCTCCTACAATGAGCAGTTCTTC. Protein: CASSLSTGSYNEQFF.

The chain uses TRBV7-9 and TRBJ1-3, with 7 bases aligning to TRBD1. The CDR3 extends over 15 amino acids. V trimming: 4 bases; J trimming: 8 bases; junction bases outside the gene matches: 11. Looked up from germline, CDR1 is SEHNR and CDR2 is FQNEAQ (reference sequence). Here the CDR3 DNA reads TGTGCCAGCAGCTCACCGACAGGGATGGCAGACACCATATATTTT. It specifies CASSSPTGMADTIYF.

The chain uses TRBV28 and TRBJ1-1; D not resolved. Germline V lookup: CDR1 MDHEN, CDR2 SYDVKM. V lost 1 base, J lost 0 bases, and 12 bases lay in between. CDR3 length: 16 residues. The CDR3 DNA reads TGTGCCAGCAGTTTATTGACATCCAGACTGAACACTGAAGCTTTCTTT. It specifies CASSLLTSRLNTEAFF.

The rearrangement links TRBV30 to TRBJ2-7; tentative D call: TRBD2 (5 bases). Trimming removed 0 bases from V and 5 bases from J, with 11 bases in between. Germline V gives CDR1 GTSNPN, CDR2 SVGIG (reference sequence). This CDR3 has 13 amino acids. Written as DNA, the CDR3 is TGTGCCTGGAGTGTTTTCGGGATCGACGAGCAGTACTTC. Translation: CAWSVFGIDEQYF.

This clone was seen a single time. The CDR3 loop is CASSAWSQGNTEAFF. CDR3 sequence (DNA): TGTGCCAGCAGCGCCTGGTCGCAGGGGAACACTGAAGCTTTCTTT. The chain carries TRBV5-6 and TRBJ1-1; maybe TRBD1 (5 bases). This CDR3 contains 15 residues. V lost 4 bases and J lost 1, with 14 bases in between. Looked up from germline, CDR1 is SGHDT and CDR2 is YYEEEE. Combining the CDR3 with reference TRBV5-6 and TRBJ1-1 gives the whole variable domain DAGVTQSPTHLIKTRGQQVTLRCSPKSGHDTVSWYQQALGQGPQFIFQYYEEEERQRGNFPDRFSGHQFPNYSSELNVNALLLGDSALYLCASSAWSQGNTEAFFGQGTRLTVV.

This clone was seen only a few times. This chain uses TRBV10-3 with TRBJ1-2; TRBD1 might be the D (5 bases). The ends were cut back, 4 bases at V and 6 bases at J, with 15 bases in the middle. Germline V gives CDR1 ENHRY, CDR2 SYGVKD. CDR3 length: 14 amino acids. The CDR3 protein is CAISADIQRHGYTF. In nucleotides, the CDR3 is TGTGCCATCAGTGCGGACATTCAGAGGCATGGCTACACCTTC.

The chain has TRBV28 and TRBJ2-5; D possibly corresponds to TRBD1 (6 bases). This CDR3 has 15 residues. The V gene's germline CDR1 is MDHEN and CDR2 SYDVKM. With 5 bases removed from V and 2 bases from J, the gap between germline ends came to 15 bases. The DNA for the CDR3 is TGTGCCAGCAGTACTATAGACAGGAAGCAAGAGACCCAGTACTTC. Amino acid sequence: CASSTIDRKQETQYF.

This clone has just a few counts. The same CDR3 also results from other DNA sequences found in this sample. This CDR3 is CASSGQGPFGEQYF. The CDR3 nucleotides read TGTGCCAGCAGTGGACAGGGGCCCTTTGGCGAGCAGTACTTC. V usage is TRBV28 and J usage is TRBJ2-7, with TRBD1 matching over 9 bases. V shed 5 bases and J 6 bases; nucleotides not matched to a gene: 8. Germline V CDR1 and CDR2: MDHEN, SYDVKM. The length of the CDR3 is 14 residues.

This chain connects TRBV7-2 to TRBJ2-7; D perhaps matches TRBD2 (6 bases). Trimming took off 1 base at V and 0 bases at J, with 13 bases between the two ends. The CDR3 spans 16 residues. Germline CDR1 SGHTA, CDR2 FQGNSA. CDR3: CASSLVGTGVSYEQYF. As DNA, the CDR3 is TGTGCCAGCAGCTTAGTAGGGACGGGAGTCTCCTACGAGCAGTACTTC.

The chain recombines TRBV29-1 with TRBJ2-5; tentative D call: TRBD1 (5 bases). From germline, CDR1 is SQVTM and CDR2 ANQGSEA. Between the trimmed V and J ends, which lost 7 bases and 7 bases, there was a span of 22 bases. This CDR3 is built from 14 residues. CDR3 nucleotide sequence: TGCAGCGGTTACGTGGACCCCAGGGCGAGGACCCAGTACTTC. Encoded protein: CSGYVDPRARTQYF.

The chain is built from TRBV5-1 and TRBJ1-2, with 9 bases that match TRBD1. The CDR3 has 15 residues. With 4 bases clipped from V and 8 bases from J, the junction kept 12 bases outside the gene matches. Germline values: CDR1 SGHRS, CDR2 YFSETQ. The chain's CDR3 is CASSGGTGRSTGYTF. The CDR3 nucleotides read TGCGCCAGCAGCGGGGGGACAGGGCGGAGTACGGGCTACACCTTC.

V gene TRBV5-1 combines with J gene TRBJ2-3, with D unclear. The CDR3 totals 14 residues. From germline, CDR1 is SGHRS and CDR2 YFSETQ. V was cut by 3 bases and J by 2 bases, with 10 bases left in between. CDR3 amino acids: CASSSVRVTDTQYF. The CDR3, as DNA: TGCGCCAGCAGCTCCGTTAGAGTCACAGATACGCAGTATTTT.

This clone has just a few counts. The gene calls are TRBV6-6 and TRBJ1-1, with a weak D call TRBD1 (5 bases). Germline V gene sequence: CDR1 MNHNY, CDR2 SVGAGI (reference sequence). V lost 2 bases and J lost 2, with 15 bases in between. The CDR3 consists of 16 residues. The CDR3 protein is CASSYGLEGINTEAFF. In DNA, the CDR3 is TGTGCCAGCAGTTACGGCCTGGAGGGGATTAACACTGAAGCTTTCTTT.

This CDR3 reads CASSRGQANEQFF. CDR3 nucleotide sequence: TGTGCCAGCAGTCGGGGACAGGCCAATGAGCAGTTCTTC. The V gene is TRBV28, the J gene TRBJ2-1; 8 nucleotides agree with TRBD1. The CDR3 extends over 13 amino acids. From germline, CDR1 is MDHEN and CDR2 SYDVKM. The junction had 3 bases not matched to a gene; V was cut back by 5 bases and J by 6 bases. Drawing the rest from reference TRBV28 and TRBJ2-1, the complete variable domain is DVKVTQSSRYLVKRTGEKVFLECVQDMDHENMFWYRQDPGLGLRLIYFSYDVKMKEKGDIPEGYSVSREKKERFSLILESASTNQTSMYLCASSRGQANEQFFGPGTRLTVL.

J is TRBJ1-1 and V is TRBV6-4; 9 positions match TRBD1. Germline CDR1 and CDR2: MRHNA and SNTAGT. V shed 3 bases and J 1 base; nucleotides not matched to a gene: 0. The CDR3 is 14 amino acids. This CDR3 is CASSETGGNTEAFF. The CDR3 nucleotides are TGTGCCAGCAGTGAGACAGGGGGGAACACTGAAGCTTTCTTT.

CDR3 sequence: CAWSGVDEQFF. CDR3 sequence (DNA): TGTGCCTGGAGCGGGGTAGATGAGCAGTTCTTC. The chain links TRBV30 to TRBJ2-1; perhaps TRBD2 as D (5 bases). The CDR3 is made up of 11 amino acids. V was shortened by 3 bases and J by 8 bases, with 8 bases between the two germline ends. Germline values: CDR1 GTSNPN, CDR2 SVGIG (reference sequence). Using reference TRBV30 and TRBJ2-1 for the parts outside the CDR3, the full variable domain is SQTIHQWPATLVQPVGSPLSLECTVEGTSNPNLYWYRQAAGRGLQLLFYSVGIGQISSEVPQNLSASRPQDRQFILSSKKLLLSDSGFYLCAWSGVDEQFFGPGTRLTVL.

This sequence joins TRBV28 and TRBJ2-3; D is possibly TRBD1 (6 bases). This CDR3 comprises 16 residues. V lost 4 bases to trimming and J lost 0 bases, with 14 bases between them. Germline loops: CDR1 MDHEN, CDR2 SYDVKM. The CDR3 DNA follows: TGTGCCAGCAGTTCAGGGGAGAGACTTAGCACAGATACGCAGTATTTT. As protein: CASSSGERLSTDTQYF.

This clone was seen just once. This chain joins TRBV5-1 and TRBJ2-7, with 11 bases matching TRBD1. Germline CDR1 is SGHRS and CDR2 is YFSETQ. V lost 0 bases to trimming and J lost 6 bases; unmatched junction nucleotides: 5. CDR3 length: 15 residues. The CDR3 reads CASSLAGTGGGEQYF. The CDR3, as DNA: TGCGCCAGCAGCTTGGCCGGGACAGGGGGAGGCGAGCAGTACTTC.